Following are 10 T cell receptor beta chains from one sample sequenced in a study of OX40 agonist ivuxolimab in advanced cancers. This table comes from immunoSEQ multiplex PCR, and its TCRdb copy is limited to in-frame clones, with some not included. This table has 70,000 to 80,000 clones, approximately 84% appearing once. This specimen consisted of CD4+ or CD8+ T cells sorted from blood, obtained in a trial of the OX40 agonist ivuxolimab. These receptor sequences come from an adult with an advanced solid tumor such as melanoma, head and neck, liver or kidney cancer.

The V and J genes are TRBV5-1 and TRBJ2-5; 10 nucleotides agree with TRBD2. V shed 3 bases, J shed 3 bases, and the junction held 2 bases outside the gene matches. The CDR3 extends over 14 amino acids. Germline CDR1 is SGHRS and CDR2 is YFSETQ. The CDR3 here is CASSYGLAEETQYF. CDR3 DNA: TGCGCCAGCAGCTACGGACTAGCGGAAGAGACCCAGTACTTC.

V is TRBV5-6 and J is TRBJ1-1, with a tentative D call TRBD1 (6 bases). V was clipped by 4 bases and J by 1 base, with 14 bases between them. Per germline, CDR1 SGHDT and CDR2 YYEEEE. This CDR3 has 15 amino acids. The CDR3, as DNA: TGTGCCAGCAGCCAGCTCGGAGGGGGGAACACTGAAGCTTTCTTT. The encoded protein is CASSQLGGGNTEAFF.

This chain links TRBV7-9 with TRBJ2-7; no firm D call. Germline V gene sequence: CDR1 SEHNR, CDR2 FQNEAQ (reference sequence). V lost 5 bases and J 2 bases, leaving 7 bases between the germline ends. The CDR3 totals 12 residues. CDR3 residues: CASSPEAYEQYF. The CDR3 coding sequence is TGTGCCAGCAGCCCCGAAGCCTACGAGCAGTACTTC.

This clone was recorded only once. The V call is TRBV6-5, the J call TRBJ2-5; tentative D call: TRBD1 (5 bases). The ends were cut back, 5 bases at V and 4 bases at J, with 11 bases in the middle. Germline assignment: CDR1 MNHEY and CDR2 SVGAGI. CDR3 length equals 13 residues. The CDR3 region has the DNA TGTGCCAGCAGTCTCCAGGGATTAGAGACCCAGTACTTC. Its protein is CASSLQGLETQYF.

This chain links TRBV4-3 with TRBJ2-3; D is possibly TRBD2 (5 bases). This CDR3 comprises 13 residues. Trimming cost V 4 bases and J 5 bases, with 10 bases left between them. Germline V gene sequence: CDR1 LGHNA, CDR2 YSLEER. CDR3 nucleotides: TGCGCCAGCAGCCGAGCTGAGGGAGATACGCAGTATTTT. Protein product: CASSRAEGDTQYF.

This clone has a single count. This chain joins TRBV9 and TRBJ2-1; D uncertain. Trimming removed 4 bases at V and 0 bases at J, with 8 bases between. Germline lookup yields CDR1 SGDLS and CDR2 YYNGEE. The CDR3 has 14 residues. As DNA, the CDR3 is TGTGCCAGCAGCTCCCAGAGCTCCTACAATGAGCAGTTCTTC. It specifies CASSSQSSYNEQFF.

This clone appeared a single time. The CDR3 region is CASSLEGPYSNQPQHF. Written as DNA, the CDR3 is TGTGCCAGCAGCTTAGAGGGACCGTATAGCAATCAGCCCCAGCATTTT. The chain combines TRBV7-8 with TRBJ1-5; perhaps TRBD1 as D (5 bases). The germline V and J ends were trimmed by 1 base and 0 bases, with 10 bases remaining between them. CDR3 size: 16 residues. CDR1 and CDR2 (germline): SGHVS, FQNEAQ.

The chain uses TRBV7-3 and TRBJ1-1; no definite D call. Germline V gene sequence: CDR1 SGHTA, CDR2 FQGTGA. This CDR3 has 13 residues. V lost 2 bases and J 3 bases, leaving 7 bases between the germline ends. CDR3 coding DNA: TGTGCCAGCAGCTTATCTGGTGACACTGAAGCTTTCTTT. It codes for CASSLSGDTEAFF.

The chain has TRBV4-2 and TRBJ2-3; no clear D. Germline loops: CDR1 LGHNA, CDR2 YNFKEQ. The ends were cut back, 0 bases at V and 5 bases at J, with 6 bases in the middle. There are 13 residues in the CDR3. CDR3 residues: CASSQDLVDTQYF. The CDR3 DNA follows: TGTGCCAGCAGCCAAGATCTGGTAGATACGCAGTATTTT.

This sequence joins TRBV19 and TRBJ1-3; D might be TRBD1 (6 bases). V was trimmed by 6 bases and J by 3 bases, leaving 9 bases between them. Germline V CDR1 and CDR2: LNHDA, SQIVND (reference sequence). The CDR3 loop spans 13 amino acids. CDR3 sequence reads: CASSRTVGNTIYF. CDR3 sequence (DNA): TGTGCCAGTAGCCGGACAGTTGGAAACACCATATATTTT.